What follows are 12 T cell receptor beta chains derived from one specimen sequenced in a study of T cells in Graves' hyperthyroidism and ophthalmopathy. Template material for amplifying TCR beta CDR3 regions consisted of RNA transcripts. HTBI primers were the set used in a first-round RT-PCR of the TCR CDR3. TCRdb recomputed calls from the multiplex PCR reads with MiXCR, one row per CDR3 protein. The repertoire consists of over 200,000 distinct CDR3 sequences, with approximately 17% occurring once and the leading ten covering approximately 46%. The sequenced sample was blood. Receptors originate from a man aged 50 or older with Graves' hyperthyroidism.

The sample holds many counts of this clonotype. The DNA for the CDR3 is TGTGCCAGCAGTGATGATGGGGCTTACAATGAGCAGTTCTTC. Translating it yields CASSDDGAYNEQFF. The gene calls are TRBV2 and TRBJ2-1, with D possibly matching TRBD1 (5 bases). CDR3 length equals 14 residues. Germline-derived CDR1 and CDR2 are SNHLY and FYNNEI. The ends were cut back, 3 bases at V and 4 bases at J, with 10 bases in the middle.

This clonotype was recorded a few times. This may be a read error: a much more frequent sequence differs by one nucleotide. CDR3 region: CASGLAGTGEETQYF. As DNA, the CDR3 is TGTGCCAGCGGCTTAGCTGGGACAGGGGAAGAGACCCAGTACTTC. V is TRBV7-2 and J is TRBJ2-5, with 10 positions matching TRBD1. Germline V gene lookup returns CDR1 SGHTA and CDR2 FQGNSA. The CDR3 runs 15 residues. The whole variable domain, remainder taken from reference TRBV7-2 and TRBJ2-5, is GAGVSQSPSNKVTEKGKDVELRCDPISGHTALYWYRQSLGQGLEFLIYFQGNSAPDKSGLPSDRFSAERTGGSVSTLTIQRTQQEDSAVYLCASGLAGTGEETQYFGPGTRLLVL.

This clonotype was counted between two and nine times. V gene TRBV29-1 combines with J gene TRBJ1-1; D gene unclear. This CDR3 contains 14 residues. Between the trimmed V and J ends, which lost 0 bases and 0 bases, there was a span of 8 bases. Germline-derived CDR1 and CDR2 are SQVTM and ANQGSEA. As DNA, the CDR3 is TGCAGCGTTGAAGACAGCCACATGAACACTGAAGCTTTCTTT. It is translated as CSVEDSHMNTEAFF.

This clonotype has a handful of counts. The chain uses TRBV20-1 and TRBJ1-5; D gene ambiguous. From germline, CDR1 is DFQATT and CDR2 SNEGSKA (reference sequence). The CDR3 contains 13 residues. Between the trimmed V and J ends, which lost 6 bases and 4 bases, there was a span of 13 bases. CDR3 residues: CSAVGRSNQPQHF. The CDR3 DNA follows: TGCAGTGCCGTCGGGCGTTCAAATCAGCCCCAGCATTTT.

The sample holds many counts of this clonotype. The genes are TRBV11-3 and TRBJ2-1; the D gene is possibly TRBD2 (6 bases). Germline V gene data show CDR1 as SGHNT and CDR2 as YENEEA. The CDR3 consists of 14 residues. The V end was cut by 4 bases, the J end by 4 bases, with 11 bases between. The CDR3 DNA follows: TGTGCCAGCAGCTCGTTCGGACTATACAATGAGCAGTTCTTC. Its protein is CASSSFGLYNEQFF.

This clonotype appeared many times. The J gene is TRBJ2-1, the V gene TRBV27; unclear D gene. V was cut by 5 bases and J by 7 bases, with 6 bases left in between. The CDR3 runs 11 residues. CDR1 is MNHEY and CDR2 is SMNVEV in the germline V gene (reference sequence). The CDR3 is CASSRRNEQFF. CDR3 nucleotide sequence: TGTGCCAGCAGTCGTAGGAATGAGCAGTTCTTC.

In this sample, this clonotype turned up many times. This chain connects TRBV7-9 to TRBJ2-7; D unresolved. This CDR3 comprises 14 residues. From germline, CDR1 is SEHNR and CDR2 FQNEAQ (reference sequence). V was cut by 0 bases and J by 2 bases, with 8 bases left in between. The CDR3 DNA sequence: TGTGCCAGCAGCTTAGCCGGTGATACCTACGAGCAGTACTTC. It codes for CASSLAGDTYEQYF.

In its sample, this clonotype was seen a few times. The rearrangement links TRBV30 to TRBJ2-5, with 8 bases lining up with TRBD1. The germline V gene encodes CDR1 GTSNPN and CDR2 SVGIG (reference sequence). V lost 2 bases and J lost 1; bases outside the gene matches: 3. This CDR3 spans 14 amino acids. CDR3 residues: CAWSPGQAQETQYF. The CDR3 DNA is TGTGCCTGGAGTCCGGGACAGGCCCAAGAGACCCAGTACTTC. Full variable domain (outside the CDR3, taken from reference TRBV30 and TRBJ2-5): SQTIHQWPATLVQPVGSPLSLECTVEGTSNPNLYWYRQAAGRGLQLLFYSVGIGQISSEVPQNLSASRPQDRQFILSSKKLLLSDSGFYLCAWSPGQAQETQYFGPGTRLLVL.

V gene TRBV2 combines with J gene TRBJ2-1; possible D gene TRBD2, 6 bases. In germline, CDR1 is SNHLY, CDR2 FYNNEI. This CDR3 spans 16 amino acids. V lost 3 bases, J lost 0 bases, and 12 bases lay in between. CDR3 nucleotide sequence: TGTGCCAGCAGTGATGTAGCGGCCAACTCCTACAATGAGCAGTTCTTC. This translates into CASSDVAANSYNEQFF.

The gene calls are TRBV7-2 and TRBJ1-5; D not resolved. Per germline, CDR1 SGHTA and CDR2 FQGNSA. The CDR3 loop spans 13 amino acids. The V end lost 6 bases, the J end lost 5 bases, and 11 bases lay between the germline ends. The CDR3 protein is CASRRASDQPQHF. CDR3 nucleotide sequence: TGTGCCAGCAGGCGGGCTTCCGATCAGCCCCAGCATTTT. Combining the CDR3 with reference TRBV7-2 and TRBJ1-5 gives the whole variable domain GAGVSQSPSNKVTEKGKDVELRCDPISGHTALYWYRQSLGQGLEFLIYFQGNSAPDKSGLPSDRFSAERTGGSVSTLTIQRTQQEDSAVYLCASRRASDQPQHFGDGTRLSIL.

This clonotype was seen more than once but under ten times. The V call is TRBV5-1, the J call TRBJ2-5; D is tentatively TRBD1 or TRBD2 (5 bases each). The CDR3 is 16 amino acids. Germline assignment: CDR1 SGHRS and CDR2 YFSETQ. With 1 base removed from V and 1 base from J, the gap between germline ends came to 14 bases. CDR3 amino acids: CASSLSGLGRQETQYF. The DNA for the CDR3 is TGCGCCAGCAGCTTGTCGGGTTTGGGACGCCAAGAGACCCAGTACTTC.

This clonotype was seen at least ten times. This rearrangement joins TRBV6-2 or TRBV6-3 to TRBJ2-4; D is unresolved. This CDR3 contains 15 residues. Between the trimmed V and J ends, which lost 6 bases and 7 bases, there was a span of 19 bases. Germline CDR1 is MNHEY and CDR2 is SVGEGT. CDR3 loop: CASRKSTGMGNIQYF. The CDR3, as DNA: TGTGCCAGCAGAAAATCAACCGGCATGGGGAACATTCAGTACTTC.